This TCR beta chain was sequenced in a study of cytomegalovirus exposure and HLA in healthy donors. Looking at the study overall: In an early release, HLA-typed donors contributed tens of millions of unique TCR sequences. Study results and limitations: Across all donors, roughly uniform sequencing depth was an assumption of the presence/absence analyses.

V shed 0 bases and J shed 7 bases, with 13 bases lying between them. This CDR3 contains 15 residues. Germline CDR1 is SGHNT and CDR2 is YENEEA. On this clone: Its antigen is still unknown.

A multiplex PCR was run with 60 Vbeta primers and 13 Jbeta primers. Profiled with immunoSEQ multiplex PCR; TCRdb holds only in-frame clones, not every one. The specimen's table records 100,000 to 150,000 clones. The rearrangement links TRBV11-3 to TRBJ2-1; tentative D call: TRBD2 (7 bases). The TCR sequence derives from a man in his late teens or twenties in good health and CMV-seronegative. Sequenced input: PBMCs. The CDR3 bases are TGTGCCAGCAGCTTAGAGGGGGGCGGGAGAAATGAGCAGTTCTTC. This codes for CASSLEGGGRNEQFF.